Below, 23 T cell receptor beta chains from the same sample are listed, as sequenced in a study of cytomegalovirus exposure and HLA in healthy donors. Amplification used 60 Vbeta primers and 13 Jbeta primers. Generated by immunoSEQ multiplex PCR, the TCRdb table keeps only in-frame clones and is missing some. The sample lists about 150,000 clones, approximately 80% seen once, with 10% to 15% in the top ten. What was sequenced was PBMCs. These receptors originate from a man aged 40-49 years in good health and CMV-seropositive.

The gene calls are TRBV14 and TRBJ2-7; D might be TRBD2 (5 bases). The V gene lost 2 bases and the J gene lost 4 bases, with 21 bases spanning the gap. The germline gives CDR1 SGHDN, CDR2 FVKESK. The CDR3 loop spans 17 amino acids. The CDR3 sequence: CASSQRNFRGQNYEQYF. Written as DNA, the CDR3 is TGTGCCAGCAGCCAAAGAAATTTTCGAGGGCAAAATTACGAGCAGTACTTC.

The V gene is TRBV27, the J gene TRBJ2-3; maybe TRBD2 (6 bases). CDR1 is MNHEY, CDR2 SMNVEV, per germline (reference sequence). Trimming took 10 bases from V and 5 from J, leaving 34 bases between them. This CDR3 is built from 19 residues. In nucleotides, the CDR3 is TGTGCCAACAAAGCCCCCGAACAAACTAGCCTGAAGAATGTAGATACGCAGTATTTT. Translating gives CANKAPEQTSLKNVDTQYF.

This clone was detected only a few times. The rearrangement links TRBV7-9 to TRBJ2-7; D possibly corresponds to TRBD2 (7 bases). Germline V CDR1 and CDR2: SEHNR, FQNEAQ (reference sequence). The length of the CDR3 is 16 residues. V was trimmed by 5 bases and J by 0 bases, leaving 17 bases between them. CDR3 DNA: TGTGCCAGCAGCCCAACGGGGGGCCTTCGCTCCTACGAGCAGTACTTC. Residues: CASSPTGGLRSYEQYF.

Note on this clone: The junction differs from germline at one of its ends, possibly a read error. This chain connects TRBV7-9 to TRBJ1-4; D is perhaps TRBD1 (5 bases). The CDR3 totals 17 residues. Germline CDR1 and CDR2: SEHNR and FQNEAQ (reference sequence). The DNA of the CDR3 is TGTTCCAGCAGCTCTTCCCCTCAGTTGGGGCCGGATGAAAAACTGTTTTTT. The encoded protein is CSSSSSPQLGPDEKLFF.

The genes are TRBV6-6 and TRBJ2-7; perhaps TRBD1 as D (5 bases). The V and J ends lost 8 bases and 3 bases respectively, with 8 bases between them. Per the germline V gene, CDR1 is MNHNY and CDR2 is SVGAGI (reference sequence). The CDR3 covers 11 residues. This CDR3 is CASQGRYEQYF. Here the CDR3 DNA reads TGTGCCAGCCAGGGTCGCTACGAGCAGTACTTC.

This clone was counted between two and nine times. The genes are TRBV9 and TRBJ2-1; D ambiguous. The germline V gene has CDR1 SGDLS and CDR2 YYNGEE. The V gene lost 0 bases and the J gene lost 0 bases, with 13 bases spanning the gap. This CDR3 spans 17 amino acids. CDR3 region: CASSVVDSGSSYNEQFF. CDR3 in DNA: TGTGCCAGCAGCGTAGTCGACTCGGGTAGCTCCTACAATGAGCAGTTCTTC.

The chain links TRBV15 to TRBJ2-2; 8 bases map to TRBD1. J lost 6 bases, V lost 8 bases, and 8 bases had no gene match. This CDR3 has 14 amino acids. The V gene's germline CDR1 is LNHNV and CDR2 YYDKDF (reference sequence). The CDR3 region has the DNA TGTGCCACCGATGGAGCAGGGGGCTCCGGGGAGCTGTTTTTT. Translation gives CATDGAGGSGELFF.

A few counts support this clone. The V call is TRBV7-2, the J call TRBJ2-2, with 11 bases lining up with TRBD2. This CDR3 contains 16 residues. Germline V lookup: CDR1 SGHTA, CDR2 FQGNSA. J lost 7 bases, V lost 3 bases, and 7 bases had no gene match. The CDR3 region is CASSLFSGRASGELFF. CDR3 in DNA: TGTGCCAGCAGCTTGTTTAGCGGGAGGGCAAGCGGGGAGCTGTTTTTT.

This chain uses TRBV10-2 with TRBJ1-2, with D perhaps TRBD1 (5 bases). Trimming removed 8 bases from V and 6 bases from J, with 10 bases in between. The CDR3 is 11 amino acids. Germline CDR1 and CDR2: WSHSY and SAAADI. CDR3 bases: TGCGCCAGCGGCAGGGTAGATGGCTACACCTTC. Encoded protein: CASGRVDGYTF.

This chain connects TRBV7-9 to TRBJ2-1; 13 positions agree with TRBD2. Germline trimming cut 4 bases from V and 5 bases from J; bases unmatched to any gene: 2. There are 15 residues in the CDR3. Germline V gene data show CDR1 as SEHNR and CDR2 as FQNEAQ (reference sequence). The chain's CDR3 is CASSSTSGRHNEQFF. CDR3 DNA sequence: TGTGCCAGCAGCTCGACTAGCGGGAGGCACAATGAGCAGTTCTTC.

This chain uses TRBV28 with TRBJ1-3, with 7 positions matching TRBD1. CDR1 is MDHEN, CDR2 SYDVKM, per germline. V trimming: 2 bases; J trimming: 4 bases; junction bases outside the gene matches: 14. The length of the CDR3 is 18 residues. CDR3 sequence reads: CASSLPSRQGISGNTIYF. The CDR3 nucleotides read TGTGCCAGCAGTTTACCCTCCCGACAGGGCATATCAGGAAACACCATATATTTT. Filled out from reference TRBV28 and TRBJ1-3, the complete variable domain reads DVKVTQSSRYLVKRTGEKVFLECVQDMDHENMFWYRQDPGLGLRLIYFSYDVKMKEKGDIPEGYSVSREKKERFSLILESASTNQTSMYLCASSLPSRQGISGNTIYFGEGSWLTVV.

CDR3 loop: CASSPVSAEETQYF. In DNA, the CDR3 is TGTGCCAGCTCACCAGTTAGCGCAGAAGAGACCCAGTACTTC. J is TRBJ2-5 and V is TRBV18, with D tentatively TRBD2 (5 bases). The V end lost 2 bases, the J end lost 3 bases, and 10 bases lay between the germline ends. CDR1 and CDR2 from the germline V gene are KGHSH and LQKENI. This CDR3 is built from 14 residues. The full variable domain, with the rest looked up from reference TRBV18 and TRBJ2-5, is NAGVMQNPRHLVRRRGQEARLRCSPMKGHSHVYWYRQLPEEGLKFMVYLQKENIIDESGMPKERFSAEFPKEGPSILRIQQVVRGDSAAYFCASSPVSAEETQYFGPGTRLLVL.

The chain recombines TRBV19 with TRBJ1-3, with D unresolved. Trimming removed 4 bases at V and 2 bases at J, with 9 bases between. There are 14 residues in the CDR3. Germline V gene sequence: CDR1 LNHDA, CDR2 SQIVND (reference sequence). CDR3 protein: CASSSSVTGNTIYF. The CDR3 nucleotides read TGTGCCAGTAGTAGTTCAGTTACTGGAAACACCATATATTTT. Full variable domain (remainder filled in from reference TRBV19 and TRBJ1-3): DGGITQSPKYLFRKEGQNVTLSCEQNLNHDAMYWYRQDPGQGLRLIYYSQIVNDFQKGDIAEGYSVSREKKESFPLTVTSAQKNPTAFYLCASSSSVTGNTIYFGEGSWLTVV.

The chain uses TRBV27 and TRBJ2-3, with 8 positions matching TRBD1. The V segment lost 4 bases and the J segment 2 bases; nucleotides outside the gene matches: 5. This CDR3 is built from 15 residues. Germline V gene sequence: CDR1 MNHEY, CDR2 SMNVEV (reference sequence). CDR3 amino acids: CASSSHRGYTDTQYF. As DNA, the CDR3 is TGTGCCAGCAGTTCCCACAGGGGGTACACAGATACGCAGTATTTT.

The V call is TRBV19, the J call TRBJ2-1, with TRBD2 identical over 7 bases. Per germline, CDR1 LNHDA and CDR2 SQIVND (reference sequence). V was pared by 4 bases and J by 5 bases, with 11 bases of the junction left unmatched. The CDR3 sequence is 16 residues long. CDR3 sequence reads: CASSTRGSGYNNEQFF. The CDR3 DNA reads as TGTGCCAGTAGTACCCGGGGTAGCGGGTATAACAATGAGCAGTTCTTC.

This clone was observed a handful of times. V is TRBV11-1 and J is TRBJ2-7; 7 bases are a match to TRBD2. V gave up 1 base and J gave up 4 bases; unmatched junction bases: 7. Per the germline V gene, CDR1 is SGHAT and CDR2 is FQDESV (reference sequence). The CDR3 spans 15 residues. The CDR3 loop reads CASSLDRGSLYEQYF. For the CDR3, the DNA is TGTGCCAGCAGCTTAGACCGCGGGAGTCTTTACGAGCAGTACTTC.

The CDR3 DNA reads as TGTGCCAGCAGGAAGGGACAGGGCGTCGGGTTGACCGGGGAGCTGTTTTTT. Encoded protein: CASRKGQGVGLTGELFF. The chain is built from TRBV2 and TRBJ2-2, with 9 bases aligning to TRBD1. The germline gives CDR1 SNHLY, CDR2 FYNNEI. The CDR3 sequence is 17 residues long. Trimming took 6 bases from V and 5 from J; bases not matched to a gene: 13.

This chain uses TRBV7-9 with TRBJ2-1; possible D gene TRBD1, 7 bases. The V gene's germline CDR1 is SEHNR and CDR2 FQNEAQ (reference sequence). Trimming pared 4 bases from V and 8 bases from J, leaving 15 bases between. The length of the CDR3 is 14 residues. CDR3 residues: CASSSRERGHEQFF. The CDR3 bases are TGTGCCAGCAGCTCTCGGGAGAGGGGGCATGAGCAGTTCTTC.

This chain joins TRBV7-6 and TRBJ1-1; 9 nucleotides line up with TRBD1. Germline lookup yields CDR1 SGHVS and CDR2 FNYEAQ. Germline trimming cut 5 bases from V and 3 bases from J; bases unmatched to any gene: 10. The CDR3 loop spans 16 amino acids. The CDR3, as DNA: TGTGCCAGCAGCCAGGACAGGGGCCGAGGGTACACTGAAGCTTTCTTT. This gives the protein CASSQDRGRGYTEAFF.

CDR3 DNA sequence: TGCAGCGTTGAATGGGCTTCAAGCTACGAGCAGTACTTC. Amino acids: CSVEWASSYEQYF. The chain combines TRBV29-1 with TRBJ2-7; D not resolved. The ends were cut back, 2 bases at V and 3 bases at J, with 11 bases in the middle. The CDR3 has 13 residues. CDR1 SQVTM and CDR2 ANQGSEA come from the germline V gene.

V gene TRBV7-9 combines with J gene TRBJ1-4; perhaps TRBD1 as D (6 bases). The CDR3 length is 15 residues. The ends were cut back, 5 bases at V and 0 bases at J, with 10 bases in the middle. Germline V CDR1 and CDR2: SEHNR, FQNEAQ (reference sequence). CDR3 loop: CASSTRGSTNEKLFF. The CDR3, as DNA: TGTGCCAGCAGCACGAGGGGGTCAACTAATGAAAAACTGTTTTTT.

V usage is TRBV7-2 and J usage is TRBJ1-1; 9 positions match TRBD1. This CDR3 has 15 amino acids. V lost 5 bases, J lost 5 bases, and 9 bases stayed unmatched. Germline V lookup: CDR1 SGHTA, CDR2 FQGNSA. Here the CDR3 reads CASSPRPGTGTEAFF. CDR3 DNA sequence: TGTGCCAGCAGCCCGCGTCCCGGGACAGGGACTGAAGCTTTCTTT.

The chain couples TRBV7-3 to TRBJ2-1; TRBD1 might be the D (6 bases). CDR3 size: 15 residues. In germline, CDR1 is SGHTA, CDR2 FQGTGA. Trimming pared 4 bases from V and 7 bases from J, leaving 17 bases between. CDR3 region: CASSYALAGENEQFF. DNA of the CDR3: TGTGCCAGCAGCTACGCTTTAGCAGGGGAAAATGAGCAGTTCTTC.